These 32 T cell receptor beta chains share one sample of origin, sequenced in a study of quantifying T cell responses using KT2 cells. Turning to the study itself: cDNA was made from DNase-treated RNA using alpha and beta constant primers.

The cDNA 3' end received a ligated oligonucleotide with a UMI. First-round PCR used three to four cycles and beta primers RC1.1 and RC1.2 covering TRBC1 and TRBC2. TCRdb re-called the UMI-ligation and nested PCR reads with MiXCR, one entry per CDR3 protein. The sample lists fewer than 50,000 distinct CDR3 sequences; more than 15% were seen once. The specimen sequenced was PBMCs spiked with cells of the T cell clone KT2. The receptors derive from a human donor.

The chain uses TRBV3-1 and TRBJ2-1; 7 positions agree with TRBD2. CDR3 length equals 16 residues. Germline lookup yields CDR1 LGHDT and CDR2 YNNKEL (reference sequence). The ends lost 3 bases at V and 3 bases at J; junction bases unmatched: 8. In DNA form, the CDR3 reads TGTGCCAGCAGCCACGAGGGAGGGGCTAGCTACAATGAGCAGTTCTTC. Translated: CASSHEGGASYNEQFF.

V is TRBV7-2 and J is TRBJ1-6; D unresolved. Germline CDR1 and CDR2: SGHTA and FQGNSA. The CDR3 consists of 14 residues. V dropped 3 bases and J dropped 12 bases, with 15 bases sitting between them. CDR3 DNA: TGTGCCAGCAGCTTCAGACTGTCTGCGGTACCCCTCCACTTT. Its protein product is CASSFRLSAVPLHF.

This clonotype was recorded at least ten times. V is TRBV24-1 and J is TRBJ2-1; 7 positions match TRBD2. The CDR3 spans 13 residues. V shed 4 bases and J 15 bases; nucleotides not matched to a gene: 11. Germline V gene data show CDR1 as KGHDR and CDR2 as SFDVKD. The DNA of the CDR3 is TGTGCCACCAGTGAGGAACCGGGACTAAGAATGTTCTTC. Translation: CATSEEPGLRMFF.

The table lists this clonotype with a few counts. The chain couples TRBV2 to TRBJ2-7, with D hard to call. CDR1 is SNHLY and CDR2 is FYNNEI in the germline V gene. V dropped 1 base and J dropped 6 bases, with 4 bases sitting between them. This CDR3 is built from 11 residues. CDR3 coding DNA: TGTGCCAGCAGTGAAGGTGGCGAGCAGTACTTC. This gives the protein CASSEGGEQYF.

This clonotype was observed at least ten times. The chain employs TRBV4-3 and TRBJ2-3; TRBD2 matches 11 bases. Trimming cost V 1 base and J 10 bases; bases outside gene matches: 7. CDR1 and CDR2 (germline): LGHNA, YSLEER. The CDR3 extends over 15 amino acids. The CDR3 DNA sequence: TGCGCCAGCAGCCAAGCTACTAGCGGGAGTGACGCGCAGTATTTT. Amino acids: CASSQATSGSDAQYF.

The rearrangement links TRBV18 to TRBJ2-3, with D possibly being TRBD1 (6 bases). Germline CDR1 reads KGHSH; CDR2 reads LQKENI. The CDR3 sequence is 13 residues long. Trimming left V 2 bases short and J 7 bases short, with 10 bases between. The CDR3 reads CASSPLDRHTQYF. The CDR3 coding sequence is TGTGCCAGCTCACCATTGGACAGACATACGCAGTATTTT.

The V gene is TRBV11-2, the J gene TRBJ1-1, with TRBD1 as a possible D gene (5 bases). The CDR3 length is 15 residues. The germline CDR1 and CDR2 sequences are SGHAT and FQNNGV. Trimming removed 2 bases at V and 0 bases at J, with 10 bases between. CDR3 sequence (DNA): TGTGCCAGCAGCTTACTGGGGGTCATGAACACTGAAGCTTTCTTT. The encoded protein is CASSLLGVMNTEAFF.

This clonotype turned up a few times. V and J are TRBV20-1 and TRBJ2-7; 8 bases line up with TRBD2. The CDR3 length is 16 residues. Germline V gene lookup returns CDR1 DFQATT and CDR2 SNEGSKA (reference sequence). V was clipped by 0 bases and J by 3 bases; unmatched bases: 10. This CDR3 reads CSARDIDGTRDYEQYF. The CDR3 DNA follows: TGCAGTGCTAGAGATATTGACGGGACTAGAGACTACGAGCAGTACTTC.

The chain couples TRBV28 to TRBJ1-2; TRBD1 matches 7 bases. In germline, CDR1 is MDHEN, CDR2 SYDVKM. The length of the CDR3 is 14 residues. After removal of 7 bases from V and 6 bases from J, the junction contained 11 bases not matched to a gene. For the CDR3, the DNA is TGTGCCAGCACTCCAGGGGGGAGGGTAAATGGCTACACCTTC. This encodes CASTPGGRVNGYTF.

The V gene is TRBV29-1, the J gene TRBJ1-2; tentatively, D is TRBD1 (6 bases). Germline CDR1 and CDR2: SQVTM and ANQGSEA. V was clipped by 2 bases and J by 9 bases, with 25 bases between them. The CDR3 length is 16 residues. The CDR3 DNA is TGCAGCGTTGAAATTGGGACGGGACAACTTATTTGTTGCTACACCTTC. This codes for CSVEIGTGQLICCYTF.

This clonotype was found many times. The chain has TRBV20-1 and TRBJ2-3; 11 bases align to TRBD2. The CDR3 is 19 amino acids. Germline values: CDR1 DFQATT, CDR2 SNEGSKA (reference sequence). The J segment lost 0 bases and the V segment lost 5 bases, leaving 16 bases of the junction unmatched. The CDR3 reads CSAPHAGASGRRSTDTQYF. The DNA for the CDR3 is TGCAGTGCTCCCCACGCGGGGGCTAGCGGGAGGAGGAGCACAGATACGCAGTATTTT.

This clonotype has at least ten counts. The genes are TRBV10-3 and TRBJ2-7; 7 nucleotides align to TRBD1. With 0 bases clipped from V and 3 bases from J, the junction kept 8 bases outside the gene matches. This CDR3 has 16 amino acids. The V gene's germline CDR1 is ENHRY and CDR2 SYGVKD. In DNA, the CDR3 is TGTGCCATCAGTGAGTCCGGACAGGTGTTAAACTACGAGCAGTACTTC. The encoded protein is CAISESGQVLNYEQYF.

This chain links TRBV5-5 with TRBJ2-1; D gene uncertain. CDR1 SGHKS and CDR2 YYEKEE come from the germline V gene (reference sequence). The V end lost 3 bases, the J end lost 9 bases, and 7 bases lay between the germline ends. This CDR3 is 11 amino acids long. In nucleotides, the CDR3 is TGTGCCAGCAGCTCTAGTAGTGAGCAGTTCTTC. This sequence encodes CASSSSSEQFF.

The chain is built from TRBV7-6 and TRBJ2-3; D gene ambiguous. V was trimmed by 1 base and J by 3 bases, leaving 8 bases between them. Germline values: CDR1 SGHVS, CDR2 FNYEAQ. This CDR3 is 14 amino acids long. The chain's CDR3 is CASSLGVVTDTQYF. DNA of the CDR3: TGTGCCAGCAGCTTAGGAGTGGTGACAGATACGCAGTATTTT. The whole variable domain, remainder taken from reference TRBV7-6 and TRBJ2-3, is GAGVSQSPRYKVTKRGQDVALRCDPISGHVSLYWYRQALGQGPEFLTYFNYEAQQDKSGLPNDRFSAERPEGSISTLTIQRTEQRDSAMYRCASSLGVVTDTQYFGPGTRLTVL.

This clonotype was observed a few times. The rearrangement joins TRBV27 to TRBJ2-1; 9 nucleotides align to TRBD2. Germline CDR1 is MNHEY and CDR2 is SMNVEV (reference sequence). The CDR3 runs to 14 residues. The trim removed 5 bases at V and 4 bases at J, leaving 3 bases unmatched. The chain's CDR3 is CASSLAGLYNEQFF. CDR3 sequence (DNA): TGTGCCAGCAGTCTAGCGGGACTATACAATGAGCAGTTCTTC.

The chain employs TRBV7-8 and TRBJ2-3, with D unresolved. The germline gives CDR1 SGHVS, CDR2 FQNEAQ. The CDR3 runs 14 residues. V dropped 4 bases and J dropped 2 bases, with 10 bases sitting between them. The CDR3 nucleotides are TGTGCCAGCAGCTGGGCCTCGCACACAGATACGCAGTATTTT. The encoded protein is CASSWASHTDTQYF.

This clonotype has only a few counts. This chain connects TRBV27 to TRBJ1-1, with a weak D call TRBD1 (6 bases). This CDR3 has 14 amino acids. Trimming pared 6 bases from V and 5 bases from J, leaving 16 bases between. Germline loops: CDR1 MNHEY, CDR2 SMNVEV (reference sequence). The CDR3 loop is CASRNREATTEAFF. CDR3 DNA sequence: TGTGCCAGCAGAAACAGGGAGGCGACGACTGAAGCTTTCTTT.

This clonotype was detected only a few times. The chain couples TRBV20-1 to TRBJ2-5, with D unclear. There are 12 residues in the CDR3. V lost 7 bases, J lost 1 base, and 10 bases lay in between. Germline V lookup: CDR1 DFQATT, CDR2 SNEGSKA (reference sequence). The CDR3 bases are TGCAGTGTGGGCCGACGCCAAGAGACCCAGTACTTC. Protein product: CSVGRRQETQYF.

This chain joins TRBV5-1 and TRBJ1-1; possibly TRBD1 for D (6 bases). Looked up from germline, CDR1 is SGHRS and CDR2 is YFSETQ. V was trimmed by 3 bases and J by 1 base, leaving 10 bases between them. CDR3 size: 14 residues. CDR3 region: CASSYQGQNTEAFF. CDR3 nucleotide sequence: TGCGCCAGCAGCTACCAGGGACAGAACACTGAAGCTTTCTTT.

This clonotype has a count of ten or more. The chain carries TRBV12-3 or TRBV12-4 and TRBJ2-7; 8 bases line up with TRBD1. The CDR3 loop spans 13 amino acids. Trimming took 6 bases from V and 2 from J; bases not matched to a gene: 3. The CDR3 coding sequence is TGTGCCAGCAGCCCGGGACAGGCCTACGAGCAGTACTTC. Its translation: CASSPGQAYEQYF.

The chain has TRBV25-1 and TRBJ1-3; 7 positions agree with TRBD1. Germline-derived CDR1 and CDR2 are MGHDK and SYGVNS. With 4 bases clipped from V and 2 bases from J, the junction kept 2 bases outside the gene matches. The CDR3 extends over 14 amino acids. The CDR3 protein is CASSVTGAGNTIYF. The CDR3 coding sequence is TGTGCCAGCAGTGTTACAGGGGCTGGAAACACCATATATTTT.

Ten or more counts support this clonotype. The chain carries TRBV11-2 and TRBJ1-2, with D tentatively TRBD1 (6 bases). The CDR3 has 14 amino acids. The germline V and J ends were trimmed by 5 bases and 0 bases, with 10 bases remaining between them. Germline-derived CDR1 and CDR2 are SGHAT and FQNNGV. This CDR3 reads CASSPDSANYGYTF. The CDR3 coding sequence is TGTGCCAGCAGCCCGGACAGCGCTAACTATGGCTACACCTTC.

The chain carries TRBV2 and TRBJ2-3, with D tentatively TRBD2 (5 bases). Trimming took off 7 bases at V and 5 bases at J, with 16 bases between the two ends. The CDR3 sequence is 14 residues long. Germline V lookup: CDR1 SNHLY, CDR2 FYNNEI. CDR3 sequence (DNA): TGTGCCAGCAACAGCGGACCGCCCCTAGATACGCAGTATTTT. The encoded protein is CASNSGPPLDTQYF.

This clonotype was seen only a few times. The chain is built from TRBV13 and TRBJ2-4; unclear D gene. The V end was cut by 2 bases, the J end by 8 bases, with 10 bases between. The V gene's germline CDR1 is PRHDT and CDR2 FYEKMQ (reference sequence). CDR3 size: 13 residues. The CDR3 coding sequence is TGTGCCAGCAGCTTAAAGCTATGGGACATTCAGTACTTC. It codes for CASSLKLWDIQYF. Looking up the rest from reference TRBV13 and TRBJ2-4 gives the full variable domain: AAGVIQSPRHLIKEKRETATLKCYPIPRHDTVYWYQQGPGQDPQFLISFYEKMQSDKGSIPDRFSAQQFSDYHSELNMSSLELGDSALYFCASSLKLWDIQYFGAGTRLSVL.

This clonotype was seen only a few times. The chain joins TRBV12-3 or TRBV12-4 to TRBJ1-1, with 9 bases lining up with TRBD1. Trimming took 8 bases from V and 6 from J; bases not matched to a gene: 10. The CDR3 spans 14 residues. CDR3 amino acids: CASVPRDRVAEAFF. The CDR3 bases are TGTGCCAGCGTTCCGAGGGACAGGGTCGCTGAAGCTTTCTTT.

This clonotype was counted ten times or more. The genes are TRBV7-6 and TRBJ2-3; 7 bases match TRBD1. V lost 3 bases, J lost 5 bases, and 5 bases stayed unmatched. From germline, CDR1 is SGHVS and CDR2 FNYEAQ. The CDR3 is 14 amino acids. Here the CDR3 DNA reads TGTGCCAGCAGCTTGACACAGGGGAGAGATACGCAGTATTTT. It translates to CASSLTQGRDTQYF.

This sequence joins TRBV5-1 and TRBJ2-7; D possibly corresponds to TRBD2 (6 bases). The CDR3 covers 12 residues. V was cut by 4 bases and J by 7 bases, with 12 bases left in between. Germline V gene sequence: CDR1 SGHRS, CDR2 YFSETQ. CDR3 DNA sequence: TGCGCCAGCAGCCCGGACTACGGAGAGCAGTACTTC. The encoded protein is CASSPDYGEQYF.

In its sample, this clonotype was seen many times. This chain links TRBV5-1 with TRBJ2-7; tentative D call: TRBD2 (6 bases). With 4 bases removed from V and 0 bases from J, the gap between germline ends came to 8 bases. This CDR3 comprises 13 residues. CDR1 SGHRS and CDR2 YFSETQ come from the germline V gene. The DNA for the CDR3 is TGCGCCAGCAGCGGGGGGTCCTCCTACGAGCAGTACTTC. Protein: CASSGGSSYEQYF.

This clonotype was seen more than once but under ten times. The CDR3 sequence: CASSPKGGFGTDTQYF. In DNA form, the CDR3 reads TGTGCCAGCAGTCCCAAGGGGGGGTTCGGCACAGATACGCAGTATTTT. This chain joins TRBV7-6 and TRBJ2-3; a possible D gene is TRBD2 (7 bases). From germline, CDR1 is SGHVS and CDR2 FNYEAQ. This CDR3 comprises 16 residues. The V end lost 6 bases, the J end lost 1 base, and 17 bases lay between the germline ends.

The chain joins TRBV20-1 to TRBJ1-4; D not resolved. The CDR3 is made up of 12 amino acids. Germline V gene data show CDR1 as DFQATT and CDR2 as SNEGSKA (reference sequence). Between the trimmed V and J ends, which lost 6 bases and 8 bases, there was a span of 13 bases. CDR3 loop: CSARPGGEKLFF. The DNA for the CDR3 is TGCAGTGCCCGCCCGGGTGGGGAAAAACTGTTTTTT.

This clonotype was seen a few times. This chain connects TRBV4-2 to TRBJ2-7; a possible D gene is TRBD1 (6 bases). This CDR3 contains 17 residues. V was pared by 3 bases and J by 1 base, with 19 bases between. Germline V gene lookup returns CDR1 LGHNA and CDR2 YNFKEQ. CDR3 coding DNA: TGTGCCAGCAGCCAGGATCTGGACAGAGATTTTTCCTACGAGCAGTACTTC. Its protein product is CASSQDLDRDFSYEQYF.

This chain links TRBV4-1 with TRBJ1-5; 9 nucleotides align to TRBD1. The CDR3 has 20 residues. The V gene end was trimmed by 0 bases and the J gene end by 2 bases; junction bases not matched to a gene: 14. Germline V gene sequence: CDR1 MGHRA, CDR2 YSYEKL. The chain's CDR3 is CASSQDFFRDRARGNQPQHF. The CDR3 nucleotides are TGCGCCAGCAGCCAAGATTTCTTCCGGGACAGGGCTAGGGGCAATCAGCCCCAGCATTTT.